A selection of T cell receptor beta chains follows, all from one sample in a study of technical replicates of blood from four donors. Profiling relied on immunoSEQ multiplex PCR, and the TCRdb table lists in-frame clones only, not all of them. Among 95,000 or so clones listed, 85% to 95% were seen once. Sample: T cells isolated from PBMCs. These TCRs come from a human donor in good health. Each CDR3 is given with its conserved first and last residue. The D gene is left open where the match is weak. Size is stated for part of the rows, as once, few or many counts, or as a class when the clone is expanded.

v_call	d_call	j_call	clone_size	cdr3_aa	cdr3_nt
TRBV18	.	TRBJ2-1	.	CASSPTDEQFF	TGTGCCAGCTCACCAACGGATGAGCAGTTCTTC
TRBV27	TRBD2	TRBJ2-7	.	CASSFSVSGWSSYEQYF	TGTGCCAGCAGTTTTTCCGTTAGCGGGTGGAGCTCCTACGAGCAGTACTTC
TRBV10-3	TRBD2	TRBJ2-5	.	CAIRPSGRMYQETQYF	TGTGCCATCAGGCCTAGCGGGAGGATGTACCAAGAGACCCAGTACTTC
TRBV6-6	TRBD2	TRBJ2-5	.	CASSYPPGLAEETQYF	TGTGCCAGCAGTTACCCCCCGGGACTAGCGGAAGAGACCCAGTACTTC
TRBV4-1	.	TRBJ1-3	.	CASSQFGIASGNTIYF	TGCGCCAGCAGCCAATTCGGGATCGCTTCTGGAAACACCATATATTTT
TRBV5-5	.	TRBJ2-7	once	CASSLRDIYEQYF	TGTGCCAGCAGCTTGAGGGACATTTACGAGCAGTACTTC
TRBV9	TRBD1	TRBJ2-5	once	CASSGGQGETQYF	TGTGCCAGCAGCGGTGGACAGGGAGAGACCCAGTACTTC
TRBV5-1	.	TRBJ1-2	.	CASSLDRTSYGYTF	TGCGCCAGCAGCTTGGACAGGACCAGCTATGGCTACACCTTC
TRBV29-1	.	TRBJ2-2	.	CSVEIAGELFF	TGCAGCGTCGAAATAGCGGGGGAGCTGTTTTTT
TRBV6-5	TRBD1	TRBJ1-1	.	CASSSRGLKSEAFF	TGTGCCAGCAGTTCCAGGGGGCTTAAGTCTGAAGCTTTCTTT
TRBV29-1	.	TRBJ1-1	.	CSVVITEAFF	TGCAGCGTTGTTATCACTGAAGCTTTCTTT
TRBV5-4	TRBD1	TRBJ2-7	.	CASTLGQGLNEQYF	TGTGCCAGCACCTTGGGACAGGGGCTCAACGAGCAGTACTTC
TRBV6-6	.	TRBJ2-7	.	CAATDGYEQYF	TGTGCCGCTACAGACGGCTACGAGCAGTACTTC
TRBV9	.	TRBJ2-6	.	CASSVEGGVYSGANVLTF	TGTGCCAGCAGCGTAGAAGGAGGGGTCTACTCTGGGGCCAACGTCCTGACTTTC
TRBV7-6	.	TRBJ1-3	.	CASSLGLSGNTIYF	TGTGCCAGCAGCTTAGGACTCTCTGGAAACACCATATATTTT
TRBV19	.	TRBJ1-1	.	CASSTLTEAFF	TGTGCCAGTAGTACCCTCACTGAAGCTTTCTTT
TRBV13	.	TRBJ2-1	.	CASSLLVSYNEQFF	TGTGCCAGCAGCTTACTAGTCTCCTACAATGAGCAGTTCTTC
TRBV6-5	.	TRBJ1-3	.	CASTSPGNTIYF	TGTGCCAGCACTTCCCCCGGAAACACCATATATTTT
TRBV15	TRBD2	TRBJ2-7	.	CATSRERGLAGVGQYF	TGTGCCACCAGCAGAGAGAGGGGACTAGCGGGAGTTGGGCAGTACTTC
TRBV29-1	TRBD1	TRBJ2-7	.	CSVESGQGVGEQYF	TGCAGCGTTGAGTCCGGACAGGGGGTGGGCGAGCAGTACTTC
TRBV29-1	TRBD2	TRBJ2-3	.	CSVVGMVASGNTDTQYF	TGCAGCGTTGTGGGGATGGTCGCTAGCGGGAACACAGATACGCAGTATTTT
TRBV16	TRBD1	TRBJ2-7	.	CASSQTAPGGYYEQYF	TGTGCCAGCAGCCAAACGGCCCCAGGGGGTTACTACGAGCAGTACTTC
TRBV27	TRBD1	TRBJ2-7	.	CASSLLTGTGPYEQYF	TGTGCCAGCAGTTTACTAACCGGGACAGGCCCCTACGAGCAGTACTTC
TRBV5-6	.	TRBJ2-7	.	CASSSRGASYEQYF	TGTGCCAGCAGCTCTCGTGGGGCGTCCTACGAGCAGTACTTC
TRBV13	.	TRBJ1-1	.	CASSLTLNTEAFF	TGTGCCAGCAGCTTAACTTTGAACACTGAAGCTTTCTTT
TRBV27	TRBD2	TRBJ2-2	.	CASSSLLAGAWNTGELFF	TGTGCCAGCAGTTCATTGCTAGCGGGAGCCTGGAACACCGGGGAGCTGTTTTTT
TRBV6-4	TRBD2	TRBJ2-1	.	CASSTAASGTFNEQFF	TGTGCCAGCAGTACTGCCGCTAGCGGGACATTTAATGAGCAGTTCTTC
TRBV5-1	TRBD1	TRBJ1-2	.	CASSPRDRRDGYTF	TGCGCCAGCAGTCCGCGGGACAGGAGAGATGGCTACACCTTC
TRBV4-2	TRBD2	TRBJ2-1	.	CASRGPSGSYNEQFF	TGTGCCAGCAGGGGACCTAGCGGTTCCTACAATGAGCAGTTCTTC
TRBV6-6	.	TRBJ2-6	.	CASSIASGANVLTF	TGTGCCAGCAGTATTGCGTCTGGGGCCAACGTCCTGACTTTC